This is a list of T cell receptor beta chains from one sample in a study of T cell responses to AZD1222 COVID-19 vaccine. Some clones are missing from TCRdb's copy, which holds only in-frame ones; the method was immunoSEQ multiplex PCR. The repertoire consists of some 99,000 clones, with around 87% occurring once and the leading ten covering approximately 4.7%. Specimen: peripheral blood, collected on day 0 of AZD1222 vaccination. The source is an adult in good health. Both conserved end residues are part of each CDR3. Fields, in order: V gene, clone size, J gene, D gene, CDR3 protein, CDR3 DNA. D genes are given only for firm matches. Clone size is shown for a subset of rows, as once, few, many or a class of expanded clone.

TRBV7-2	-	TRBJ1-4	-	CASSWEGPSVEKLFF	TGTGCCAGCAGCTGGGAGGGCCCCTCCGTCGAAAAACTGTTTTTT
TRBV19	-	TRBJ1-4	-	CASRPGTDEKLFF	TGTGCCAGTAGGCCCGGGACCGATGAAAAACTGTTTTTT
TRBV28	-	TRBJ2-7	-	CACTDGPYTEQYF	TGTGCCTGCACCGACGGGCCCTATACGGAGCAGTACTTC
TRBV29-1	-	TRBJ1-5	-	CSAKQGNQPQHF	TGCAGCGCCAAACAGGGCAATCAGCCCCAGCATTTT
TRBV30	few	TRBJ1-4	-	CAWSDTANEKLFF	TGTGCCTGGAGTGACACGGCGAATGAAAAACTGTTTTTT
TRBV11-2	-	TRBJ2-7	-	CASSLGLGTYEQYF	TGTGCCAGCAGCTTAGGTCTGGGAACCTACGAGCAGTACTTC
TRBV7-9	-	TRBJ2-3	TRBD2	CASSSILAGFAGYTQYF	TGTGCCAGCAGCTCGATACTAGCGGGGTTTGCAGGGTATACGCAGTATTTT
TRBV21-1	-	TRBJ2-5	-	CASTRPGTELEIFQETQYF	TGTGCCAGCACCCGCCCGGGAACGGAATTGGAAATATTCCAAGAGACCCAGTACTTC
TRBV27	-	TRBJ2-3	-	CASSSSGADTQYF	TGTGCCAGCAGTTCAAGTGGGGCAGATACGCAGTATTTT
TRBV20-1	few	TRBJ2-7	-	CSASNNEQYF	TGCAGTGCTTCAAACAACGAGCAGTACTTC
TRBV4-3	-	TRBJ1-2	-	CASSQDPSGGTFYGYTF	TGCGCCAGCAGCCAAGATCCTTCGGGAGGGACCTTCTATGGCTACACCTTC
TRBV5-4	-	TRBJ1-6	-	CASSFNPGLFPLHF	TGTGCCAGCAGCTTCAACCCGGGACTATTCCCCCTCCACTTT
TRBV3-1/TRBV3-2	once	TRBJ1-1	-	CASSAILGTEAFF	TGTGCCAGCAGCGCAATACTAGGGACTGAAGCTTTCTTT
TRBV28	-	TRBJ1-3	-	CASSPLGGGNTIYF	TGTGCCAGCAGTCCCCTTGGTGGGGGAAACACCATATATTTT
TRBV2	-	TRBJ1-5	-	CASSGDGQTRHF	TGTGCCAGCAGTGGAGACGGACAGACTAGGCATTTT
TRBV5-6	-	TRBJ1-3	TRBD1	CASSLRQGGTGNTIYF	TGTGCCAGCAGCTTGCGGCAGGGGGGGACTGGAAACACCATATATTTT
TRBV28	-	TRBJ1-5	TRBD1	CASSLRQGNQPQHF	TGTGCCAGCAGTCTTAGACAGGGTAATCAGCCCCAGCATTTT
TRBV29-1	-	TRBJ1-1	TRBD1	CSVGGTGDTEAFF	TGCAGCGTTGGCGGGACAGGCGACACTGAAGCTTTCTTT
TRBV4-3	-	TRBJ2-2	-	CASRSGANTGELFF	TGCGCCAGCAGAAGCGGAGCGAACACCGGGGAGCTGTTTTTT
TRBV24-1	-	TRBJ2-5	-	CATSDSRGRRETQYF	TGTGCCACCAGTGATTCCAGGGGCCGTCGAGAGACCCAGTACTTC
TRBV6-1	-	TRBJ2-2	TRBD2	CASSEYGGGATGELFF	TGTGCCAGCAGTGAATATGGCGGGGGGGCGACCGGGGAGCTGTTTTTT
TRBV11-2	-	TRBJ1-2	-	CASSSGGSPYGYTF	TGTGCCAGCAGCTCGGGAGGATCCCCATATGGCTACACCTTC
TRBV2	-	TRBJ1-5	-	CASSGGYSNQPQHF	TGTGCCAGCAGTGGGGGTTATAGCAATCAGCCCCAGCATTTT
TRBV30	-	TRBJ1-2	-	CAWSGGYGYTF	TGTGCCTGGAGTGGAGGATATGGCTACACCTTC
TRBV11-3	-	TRBJ2-3	-	CASSLEGGGTDTQYF	TGTGCCAGCAGCTTAGAAGGGGGAGGCACAGATACGCAGTATTTT